This is a list of T cell receptor beta chains from one sample in a study of cytotoxic CD8 clonotypes in ibrutinib-treated CLL. This table comes from immunoSEQ multiplex PCR, and its TCRdb copy is limited to in-frame clones, with some not included. The sample yields some 300,000 clones, about 80% seen once. Sequenced material: PBMCs, taken before ibrutinib treatment. The receptors were gathered from a human donor with chronic lymphocytic leukemia. CDR3s include the opening cysteine and the closing phenylalanine or tryptophan.

v_gene: TRBV9; j_gene: TRBJ2-7; CDR3aa: CASSVALDLRYEQYF
v_gene: TRBV9; j_gene: TRBJ2-3; CDR3aa: CASLDRVTDTQYF
v_gene: TRBV2; j_gene: TRBJ2-7; CDR3aa: CASSGGTSYEQYF
v_gene: TRBV4-3; j_gene: TRBJ1-2; CDR3aa: CASSHDTLAFGYTF
v_gene: TRBV18; j_gene: TRBJ2-7; CDR3aa: CASSPDRVREQYF
v_gene: TRBV7-9; j_gene: TRBJ2-5; CDR3aa: CASSSRGGRLETQYF
v_gene: TRBV30; j_gene: TRBJ1-2; CDR3aa: CAWSVRKVVGLGYTF
v_gene: TRBV7-3; j_gene: TRBJ2-6; CDR3aa: CASSLGLLAGNSGANVLTF
v_gene: TRBV4-3; j_gene: TRBJ2-5; CDR3aa: CASSQDTGTGETQYF
v_gene: TRBV4-1; j_gene: TRBJ2-5; CDR3aa: CASSQGGAGFSQETQYF
v_gene: TRBV2; j_gene: TRBJ1-2; CDR3aa: CASMGPGYGYTF
v_gene: TRBV5-1; j_gene: TRBJ1-2; CDR3aa: CASSITDRLGYTF
v_gene: TRBV7-9; j_gene: TRBJ2-3; CDR3aa: CASRRLAGGEVDTQYF
v_gene: TRBV5-1; j_gene: TRBJ1-1; CDR3aa: CASSETGGTEAFF
v_gene: TRBV5-4; j_gene: TRBJ2-5; CDR3aa: CASSYSGRAVGETQYF
v_gene: TRBV21-1; j_gene: TRBJ1-4; CDR3aa: CASSKDWRQGWEKLFF
v_gene: TRBV2; j_gene: TRBJ2-5; CDR3aa: CASSEAPGSLETQYF
v_gene: TRBV19; j_gene: TRBJ2-6; CDR3aa: CASSRQGSFSGANVLTF
v_gene: TRBV2; j_gene: TRBJ2-1; CDR3aa: CASRRVAEQFF
v_gene: TRBV4-3; j_gene: TRBJ2-7; CDR3aa: CASSQDLHRTYEQYF
v_gene: TRBV9; j_gene: TRBJ1-5; CDR3aa: CASSVGGRAFGQPQHF
v_gene: TRBV4-1; j_gene: TRBJ1-2; CDR3aa: CASSQGPDGGYGYTF
v_gene: TRBV6-1; j_gene: TRBJ2-5; CDR3aa: CASNDRSRELGRETQYF
v_gene: TRBV5-1; j_gene: TRBJ2-7; CDR3aa: CASSPRGVEQYF
v_gene: TRBV7-6; j_gene: TRBJ1-1; CDR3aa: CASSLQKGGGTEAFF
v_gene: TRBV7-3; j_gene: TRBJ2-2; CDR3aa: CASRALPTSGRIYTGELFF
v_gene: TRBV2; j_gene: TRBJ2-2; CDR3aa: CASSDFTGELFF
v_gene: TRBV7-2; j_gene: TRBJ2-3; CDR3aa: CASSPYTDTQYF
v_gene: TRBV6-1; j_gene: TRBJ1-1; CDR3aa: CASSDTIRVNTEAFF
v_gene: TRBV6-1; j_gene: TRBJ2-3; CDR3aa: CVTRGTNTDTQYF
v_gene: TRBV7-8; j_gene: TRBJ2-7; CDR3aa: CASSLRGLSGRGYEQYF
v_gene: TRBV10-1; j_gene: TRBJ2-1; CDR3aa: CASNRDRVYDEQFF
v_gene: TRBV5-1; j_gene: TRBJ2-7; CDR3aa: CASSLSVWLAGVAYEQYF
v_gene: TRBV27; j_gene: TRBJ2-7; CDR3aa: CASRGRTGSWEQYF
v_gene: TRBV6-1; j_gene: TRBJ2-7; CDR3aa: CASAAEGGSYEQYF
v_gene: TRBV15; j_gene: TRBJ2-4; CDR3aa: CATSRGPALGGNIQYF
v_gene: TRBV5-4; j_gene: TRBJ2-7; CDR3aa: CASSRDRASEQYF
v_gene: TRBV6-6; j_gene: TRBJ1-2; CDR3aa: CASSYYGTPSGNTF
v_gene: TRBV4-2; j_gene: TRBJ2-7; CDR3aa: CASSQEAGALSYEQYF
v_gene: TRBV7-9; j_gene: TRBJ1-2; CDR3aa: CASSLEVPFYGYTF
v_gene: TRBV6-1; j_gene: TRBJ2-7; CDR3aa: CASSSGPPYEQYF
v_gene: TRBV7-2; j_gene: TRBJ1-2; CDR3aa: CASSLLSRVHYGYTF
v_gene: TRBV10-1; j_gene: TRBJ2-7; CDR3aa: CASSPGTSDYEQYF
v_gene: TRBV7-2; j_gene: TRBJ2-7; CDR3aa: CASSLSIDRASEQYF
v_gene: TRBV19; j_gene: TRBJ1-1; CDR3aa: CASADRTYTEAFF
v_gene: TRBV7-7; j_gene: TRBJ2-7; CDR3aa: CASSLGLAGEQYF
v_gene: TRBV2; j_gene: TRBJ2-1; CDR3aa: CASSEARLAGEYNEQFF
v_gene: TRBV5-6; j_gene: TRBJ2-7; CDR3aa: CASKLAGPHEQYF
v_gene: TRBV28; j_gene: TRBJ2-7; CDR3aa: CASTTGTSYEQYF
v_gene: TRBV11-2; j_gene: TRBJ2-7; CDR3aa: CASSHGQSVLSYEQYF
v_gene: TRBV19; j_gene: TRBJ1-2; CDR3aa: CASSPVTGALYGYTF
v_gene: TRBV7-6; j_gene: TRBJ2-3; CDR3aa: CASSLGGRVDTQYF
v_gene: TRBV4-2; j_gene: TRBJ2-6; CDR3aa: CASSQGATSGFSGANVLTF
v_gene: TRBV7-9; j_gene: TRBJ2-5; CDR3aa: CASSFRREGSETQYF
v_gene: TRBV7-9; j_gene: TRBJ2-3; CDR3aa: CASSLVTGYSTDTQYF